The 10 T cell receptor beta chains in this list originate from one sample, sequenced in a study of blood T cell repertoires in COVID-19 (dated by TCRdb to 2020 to 2021). The library came from the immunoSEQ multiplex PCR assay. In its TCRdb copy, this immuneACCESS table keeps in-frame sequences only and misses some clones. Where compared with another copy, unresolved V genes explain less than half of these, and the others have no known cause. The sample contains 300,000 to 400,000 clones, approximately 91% of them found a single time. The top ten constitute about 4% of the sample. Sequencing used PBMCs or T cells enriched from blood (not recorded which). These receptors all come from a woman aged 25-40 years who had been exposed to COVID-19.

The chain carries TRBV6-2 or TRBV6-3 and TRBJ2-1; the D is unclear. The ends were cut back, 4 bases at V and 12 bases at J, with 16 bases in the middle. Germline loops: CDR1 MNHEY, CDR2 SVGEGT. The CDR3 consists of 13 residues. CDR3 DNA sequence: TGTGCCAGCAGTTTTTCCCTCACCCGAGGGCAGTTCTTC. Translation: CASSFSLTRGQFF.

The chain couples TRBV6-5 to TRBJ1-3; TRBD1 aligns across 11 bases. After removal of 4 bases from V and 3 bases from J, the junction contained 5 bases not matched to a gene. This CDR3 comprises 16 residues. Germline V gene sequence: CDR1 MNHEY, CDR2 SVGAGI. The CDR3 DNA is TGTGCCAGCAGTTCCAAGGACAGGGGGCTTGGAAACACCATATATTTT. Its protein product is CASSSKDRGLGNTIYF.

The V and J genes are TRBV2 and TRBJ1-2, with 8 bases that match TRBD1. The germline V gene encodes CDR1 SNHLY and CDR2 FYNNEI. This CDR3 region has 14 residues. The V and J ends lost 6 bases and 3 bases, in that order; junction bases with no gene match: 6. The CDR3 sequence: CASRRQGKYYGYTF. The CDR3 DNA reads TGTGCCAGCAGGCGACAGGGGAAATACTATGGCTACACCTTC.

The V gene is TRBV5-1, the J gene TRBJ2-3; D is undetermined. The CDR3 totals 14 residues. Trimming shortened V by 2 bases and J by 2 bases, and 9 bases separated the two germline ends. Germline values: CDR1 SGHRS, CDR2 YFSETQ. CDR3 nucleotide sequence: TGCGCCAGCAGCTTTGAGGTAGTCACAGATACGCAGTATTTT. Amino acid sequence: CASSFEVVTDTQYF.

The V gene is TRBV19, the J gene TRBJ1-1; unclear D gene. Per the germline V gene, CDR1 is LNHDA and CDR2 is SQIVND (reference sequence). The CDR3 is 15 residues long. Trimming left V 5 bases short and J 1 base short, with 14 bases between. CDR3 DNA sequence: TGTGCCAGTAGTTTCAATCTGGCGGGGAACACTGAAGCTTTCTTT. The encoded protein is CASSFNLAGNTEAFF.

The CDR3 coding sequence is TGTGCCAGCAGCTTTGCGGGGGGGAGGACAGATACGCAGTATTTT. This translates into CASSFAGGRTDTQYF. The chain has TRBV11-1 and TRBJ2-3, with 9 bases identical to TRBD2. The CDR3 has 15 amino acids. Germline CDR1 SGHAT, CDR2 FQDESV (reference sequence). V gave up 3 bases and J gave up 3 bases; unmatched junction bases: 4.

This rearrangement joins TRBV5-8 to TRBJ2-3; 11 nucleotides agree with TRBD1. Per the germline V gene, CDR1 is SGHTS and CDR2 is YDEGEE. The CDR3 spans 15 residues. Trimming at V came to 4 bases and at J to 2 bases, leaving 3 bases not matched to a gene. CDR3 sequence (DNA): TGTGCCAGCAGCCGGGACAGGGGGATCACAGATACGCAGTATTTT. Its protein product is CASSRDRGITDTQYF.

The rearrangement joins TRBV27 to TRBJ2-7; 13 bases line up with TRBD2. From germline, CDR1 is MNHEY and CDR2 SMNVEV (reference sequence). The junction had 13 bases not matched to a gene; V was cut back by 6 bases and J by 2 bases. The CDR3 loop spans 18 amino acids. The CDR3 DNA follows: TGTGCCAGCAGCTACGGGACTAGCGGGGCCCACCCCCCCTACGAGCAGTACTTC. Residues: CASSYGTSGAHPPYEQYF.

The V and J genes are TRBV7-9 and TRBJ1-1; no clear D gene. Germline CDR1 is SEHNR and CDR2 is FQNEAQ (reference sequence). Trimming removed 6 bases at V and 0 bases at J, with 8 bases between. This CDR3 comprises 13 residues. CDR3 DNA: TGTGCCAGCAGTCTTTATATGAACACTGAAGCTTTCTTT. Its translation is CASSLYMNTEAFF.

The chain carries TRBV6-5 and TRBJ1-4; D unclear. The CDR3 covers 15 residues. Germline V CDR1 and CDR2: MNHEY, SVGAGI. V was shortened by 7 bases and J by 10 bases, with 22 bases between the two germline ends. The CDR3 reads CASNRGPEGLGKLFF. The CDR3 bases are TGTGCCAGCAACCGTGGGCCGGAGGGATTGGGAAAACTGTTTTTT.